This is a list of T cell receptor beta chains from one sample in a study of cytotoxic CD8 clonotypes in ibrutinib-treated CLL. Sequencing used immunoSEQ multiplex PCR; TCRdb keeps in-frame clones, though not all of them. The table shows about 300,000 clones, with around 76% occurring only once. The sample here was PBMCs, taken at disease progression, from a patient treated with ibrutinib. These receptors were collected from a human donor with chronic lymphocytic leukemia. The CDR3 runs from the conserved cysteine through the conserved F or W.

>TRBV7-9
CASSWGTGGRGYTF
>TRBV2
CASPTWGYTF
>TRBV7-9
CASSLGGGTEAFF
>TRBV5-1
CASSLLAGGTSTDTQYF
>TRBV2
CASIPGTGLSYNEQFF
>TRBV5-6
CASSLWNSGQGGIQYF
>TRBV7-2
CASSFYLAVADTQYF
>TRBV6-5
CASSPRAGLNYGYTF
>TRBV6-6
CASSRGGYEQYF
>TRBV11-1
CASSLVKAPTDTQYF
>TRBV7-2
CASSLGPGSYEQYF
>TRBV7-2
CASSLGPSLGAYNEQFF
>TRBV6-5
CASGLGYYNEQFF
>TRBV7-2
CASSYMRGGSGITEAFF
>TRBV19
CASSIGQGTIATNEKLFF
>TRBV7-2
CASSLGSGSLYNEQFF
>TRBV6-1
CASSDSSGDGYTF
>TRBV14
CASRQTGDYEQYF
>TRBV7-8
CASSLVPTGGLVAGGQETQYF
>TRBV5-1
CASSLTYPGPTEVGQYF
>TRBV19
CASSIGRGRDDTQYF
>TRBV18
CASSPGLAGVPLSYEQYF
>TRBV19
CASSIQGFGSPLHF
>TRBV7-9
CASSAGRVGEKLFF
>TRBV7-9
CASSLDQGAGGNTDTQYF
>TRBV7-9
CASSGRTGTVGTDTQYF
>TRBV29-1
CSVVEAGVHIQYF
>TRBV29-1
CSVEAVITQYF
>TRBV11-2
CASSLGVLAGYTF
>TRBV6-5
CASSPLEWDTQYF
>TRBV20-1
CSAPNTEAFF
>TRBV6-1
CASSERTDSLKQQYF
>TRBV6-1
CASSEHRGDTQYF
>TRBV5-5
CASSFRRELLGQFF
>TRBV18
CASSQGTGANVLTF
>TRBV5-1
CASRDGLDVLTF
>TRBV9
CASSAAVGEQYF
>TRBV28
CASSFAQGHEQFF
>TRBV10-1
CASTAGTSSYNEQFF
>TRBV6-1
CASSEWGAAGYTF
>TRBV29-1
CSVDLGSGGPNTGELFF
>TRBV21-1
CASSKVTDRANEKLFF
>TRBV4-3
CASSEGQGWNGYTF
>TRBV5-8
CASSLDLSGTSYEQYF
>TRBV18
CASSSTYRQNTEAFF
>TRBV14
CASSQYKHSGELFF
>TRBV18
CASSHDRGGNIQYF
>TRBV10-3
CAISESHLASQPQHF
>TRBV10-3
CAISEGGASNQPQHF
>TRBV27
CASSSFRDDEQFF
>TRBV11-2
CASSNRYSYEQYF
>TRBV25-1
CASSVKTEPTGELFF
>TRBV9
CASSVGLAGAVGLYNEQFF
>TRBV18
CASSLYWDAPQQYF
>TRBV27
CASRPLGRREQYF